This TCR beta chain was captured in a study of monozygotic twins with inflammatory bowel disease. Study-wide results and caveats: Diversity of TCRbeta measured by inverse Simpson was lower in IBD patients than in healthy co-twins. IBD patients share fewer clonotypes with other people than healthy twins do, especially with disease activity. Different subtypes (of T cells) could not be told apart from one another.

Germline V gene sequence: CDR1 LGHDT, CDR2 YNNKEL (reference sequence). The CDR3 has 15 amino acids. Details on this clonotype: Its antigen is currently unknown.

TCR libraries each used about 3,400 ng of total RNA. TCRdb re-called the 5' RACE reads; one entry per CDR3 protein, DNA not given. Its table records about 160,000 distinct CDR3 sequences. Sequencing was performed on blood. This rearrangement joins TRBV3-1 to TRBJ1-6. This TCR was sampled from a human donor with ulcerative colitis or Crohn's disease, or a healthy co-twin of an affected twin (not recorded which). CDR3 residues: CASSQDRAVYSPLHF.